The 7 T cell receptor beta chains below were found in one sample sequenced in a study of T cells expressing NK-cell markers. Following a re-call of the 5' RACE reads, TCRdb has one entry per CDR3 protein and lacks DNA. The sample's table shows 400,000 to 450,000 distinct CDR3 sequences. The sequencing sample was made of blood T cells: a sorted CD56 or NKG2C T cell subset, CD4+ or CD8+ T cells, or bulk PBMC T cells (not recorded which). All receptors derive from a woman aged 18 to 69 in good health.

The chain uses TRBV12-3 or TRBV12-4 and TRBJ2-1. The CDR3 is 16 residues long. CDR3 in amino acids: CASSLARAGVSNEQFF.

V is TRBV14 and J is TRBJ1-5. The CDR3 length is 13 residues. CDR1 SGHDN and CDR2 FVKESK come from the germline V gene. The CDR3: CASSRTLNQPQHF.

The V and J genes are TRBV20-1 and TRBJ2-5; absent DNA, TCRdb's TRBD1 call cannot be checked. Germline CDR1 is DFQATT and CDR2 is SNEGSKA (reference sequence). CDR3 length: 14 amino acids. CDR3 in amino acids: CSARGDSHAETQYF.

V usage is TRBV4-1 and J usage is TRBJ2-1. The CDR3 totals 14 residues. The V gene's germline CDR1 is MGHRA and CDR2 YSYEKL. The CDR3 loop reads CASSQEDTYNEQFF.

The chain recombines TRBV7-2 with TRBJ2-5; TCRdb returns TRBD1, unconfirmable since there is no DNA. This CDR3 spans 13 amino acids. In germline, CDR1 is SGHTA, CDR2 FQGNSA. CDR3 in amino acids: CASSLHERGTQYF.

The chain joins TRBV19 to TRBJ1-4; as DNA is missing, the TRBD1 call by TCRdb cannot be tested. The CDR3 extends over 15 amino acids. Germline lookup yields CDR1 LNHDA and CDR2 SQIVND (reference sequence). The CDR3 loop is CASSSPGQSPEKLFF.

This sequence joins TRBV5-6 and TRBJ2-5. CDR1 SGHDT and CDR2 YYEEEE come from the germline V gene. The CDR3 loop spans 13 amino acids. The CDR3 protein is CASSLPQKSTQYF.